The present T cell receptor (beta chain) was sequenced within a study of response to subunit inactivated influenza vaccine. Study-wide results and caveats: T cells newly recruited by each seasonal influenza vaccination are few, the authors suggested.

TCRdb called the RT-PCR reads again in MiXCR, with one record for every CDR3 protein. The table records 800,000 or so distinct CDR3 sequences, roughly 20% of them present only once. About this clonotype: Its antigen remains unknown.

This CDR3 spans 20 amino acids. Trimming left V 3 bases short and J 6 bases short, with 36 bases between. Germline loops: CDR1 DFQATT, CDR2 SNEGSKA (reference sequence). Sequencing was performed on PBMCs from blood, taken about 5 days after vaccination. The chain combines TRBV20-1 with TRBJ2-7, with D possibly being TRBD2 (6 bases). The TCR sequence derives from a man aged 50 to 60 who received an inactivated influenza vaccine. As DNA, the CDR3 is TGCAGTGCTAGCGGGCGGAGGGTCGGTGTTAGAGGGGCCTCTCTCTCCGAGCAGTACTTC. As protein: CSASGRRVGVRGASLSEQYF.